The rows below give T cell receptor beta chains drawn from one sample of a study of cytomegalovirus exposure and HLA in healthy donors. Repertoires were generated with immunoSEQ multiplex PCR, while TCRdb's copy carries only in-frame clones and drops some. The table includes fewer than 150,000 clones, 70% to 80% detected once. Source material: PBMCs. The receptors shown here come from a man aged 25 to 45 in good health and CMV-seronegative. CDR3s include the opening cysteine and the closing phenylalanine or tryptophan. A D gene is named only where the DNA matches it firmly. Expanded clones are given a class, and other clones once, few, many or no size at all.

V gene	D gene	clone size	J gene	CDR3 protein	CDR3 DNA
TRBV5-1	TRBD2	.	TRBJ2-1	CASTGTSGYNEQFF	TGCGCCAGCACCGGGACTAGCGGATACAATGAGCAGTTCTTC
TRBV29-1	TRBD2	.	TRBJ2-7	CSVADVGRPTSGRVKQYF	TGCAGCGTTGCGGACGTGGGAAGGCCGACTAGCGGGAGAGTAAAGCAGTACTTC
TRBV5-1	TRBD2	.	TRBJ2-6	CASSLDLLAGNSGANVLTF	TGCGCCAGCAGCTTGGATTTACTAGCGGGTAACTCTGGGGCCAACGTCCTGACTTTC
TRBV4-2	TRBD1	.	TRBJ1-3	CASSPEGQLSGNTIYF	TGTGCCAGCAGCCCAGAGGGACAGCTCTCTGGAAACACCATATATTTT
TRBV2	TRBD2	few	TRBJ2-5	CASSDPSGRAETQYF	TGTGCCAGCAGTGACCCTAGCGGGAGGGCTGAGACCCAGTACTTC
TRBV28	.	.	TRBJ2-3	CASSLGLALGGDTQYF	TGTGCCAGCAGTTTAGGGCTAGCGCTCGGTGGAGATACGCAGTATTTT
TRBV30	.	.	TRBJ2-2	CAWSGVVGELFF	TGTGCCTGGTCAGGTGTTGTCGGGGAGCTGTTTTTT
TRBV25-1	.	.	TRBJ2-1	CASSPAGYGVQFF	TGTGCCAGCAGCCCCGCAGGGTACGGCGTGCAGTTCTTC
TRBV7-8	.	.	TRBJ2-7	CASSLSSYEQYF	TGTGCCAGCAGCTTAAGTAGCTACGAGCAGTACTTC
TRBV9	.	.	TRBJ1-4	CASSGPNEKLFF	TGTGCCAGCTCTGGGCCCAATGAAAAACTGTTTTTT
TRBV2	.	once	TRBJ1-1	CASSEARWAEAFF	TGTGCCAGCAGTGAGGCCAGGTGGGCTGAAGCTTTCTTT
TRBV28	TRBD1	.	TRBJ2-7	CASRNLGQGYEQYF	TGTGCCAGCAGGAATTTGGGACAGGGCTACGAGCAGTACTTC
TRBV4-1	TRBD2	.	TRBJ2-7	CASSRSGDSFVYEQYF	TGCGCCAGCAGCCGAAGCGGGGACTCTTTCGTTTACGAGCAGTACTTC
TRBV2	TRBD1	.	TRBJ2-7	CASSSWTGYSYEQYF	TGTGCCAGCAGTTCTTGGACAGGGTACTCCTACGAGCAGTACTTC
TRBV29-1	.	.	TRBJ2-1	CSVERAGASSYNEQFF	TGCAGCGTTGAAAGGGCAGGGGCAAGCTCCTACAATGAGCAGTTCTTC
TRBV12-5	.	.	TRBJ2-2	CASGPGVTGELFF	TGTGCTAGTGGCCCCGGAGTCACCGGGGAGCTGTTTTTT
TRBV5-3	.	.	TRBJ1-2	CARSRVGAPNYGYTF	TGTGCCAGAAGCCGCGTGGGGGCACCCAACTATGGCTACACCTTC
TRBV2	.	.	TRBJ1-2	CASSDARGGYTF	TGTGCCAGCAGTGACGCTCGGGGTGGCTACACCTTC
TRBV27	.	few	TRBJ2-1	CASSPIIAPSYNEQFF	TGTGCCAGCAGTCCCATCATAGCGCCCTCCTACAATGAGCAGTTCTTC
TRBV5-1	TRBD2	.	TRBJ2-5	CASSLGGTSGTETQYF	TGCGCCAGCAGCTTGGGGGGGACTAGCGGGACCGAGACCCAGTACTTC
TRBV14	TRBD2	.	TRBJ2-3	CASSTHGLAEAQADTQYF	TGTGCCAGCAGCACTCACGGACTAGCGGAGGCCCAGGCGGATACGCAGTATTTT
TRBV30	.	few	TRBJ2-5	CAWSVEAVKETQYF	TGTGCCTGGAGTGTAGAGGCAGTTAAAGAGACCCAGTACTTC
TRBV10-3	TRBD2	.	TRBJ2-5	CAISASGRAGETQYF	TGTGCCATCAGTGCTAGCGGGAGGGCCGGAGAGACCCAGTACTTC
TRBV7-2	TRBD2	.	TRBJ2-1	CASRGTSYNEQFF	TGTGCCAGCAGAGGGACTAGCTACAATGAGCAGTTCTTC
TRBV5-1	.	.	TRBJ2-2	CASSAQGSDTGELFF	TGCGCCAGCTCAGCCCAGGGGTCGGACACCGGGGAGCTGTTTTTT